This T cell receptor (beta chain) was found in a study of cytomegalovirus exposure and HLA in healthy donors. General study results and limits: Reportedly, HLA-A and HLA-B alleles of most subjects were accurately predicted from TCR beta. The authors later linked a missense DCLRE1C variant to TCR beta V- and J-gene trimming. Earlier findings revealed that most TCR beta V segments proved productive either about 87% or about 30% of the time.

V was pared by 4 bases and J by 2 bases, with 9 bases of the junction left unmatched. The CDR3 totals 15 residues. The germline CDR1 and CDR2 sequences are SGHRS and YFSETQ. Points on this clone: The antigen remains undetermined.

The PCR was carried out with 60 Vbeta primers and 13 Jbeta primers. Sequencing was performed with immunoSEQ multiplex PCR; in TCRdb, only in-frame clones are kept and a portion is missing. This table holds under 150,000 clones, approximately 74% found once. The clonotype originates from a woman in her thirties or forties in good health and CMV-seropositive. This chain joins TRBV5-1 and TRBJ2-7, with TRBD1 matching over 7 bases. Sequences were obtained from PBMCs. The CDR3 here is CASSPTQGWAYEQYF. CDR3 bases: TGCGCCAGCAGCCCCACACAGGGGTGGGCCTACGAGCAGTACTTC. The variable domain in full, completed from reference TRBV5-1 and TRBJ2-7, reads KAGVTQTPRYLIKTRGQQVTLSCSPISGHRSVSWYQQTPGQGLQFLFEYFSETQRNKGNFPGRFSGRQFSNSRSEMNVSTLELGDSALYLCASSPTQGWAYEQYFGPGTRLTVT.